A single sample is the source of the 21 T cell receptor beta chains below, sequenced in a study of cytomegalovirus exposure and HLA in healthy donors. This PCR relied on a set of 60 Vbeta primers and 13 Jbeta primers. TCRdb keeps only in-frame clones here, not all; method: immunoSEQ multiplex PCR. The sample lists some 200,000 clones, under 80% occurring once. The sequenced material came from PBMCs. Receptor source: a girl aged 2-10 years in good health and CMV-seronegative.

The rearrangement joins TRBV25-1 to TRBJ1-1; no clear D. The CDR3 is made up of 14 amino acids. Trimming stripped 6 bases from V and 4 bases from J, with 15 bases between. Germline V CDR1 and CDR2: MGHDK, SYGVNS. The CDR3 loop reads CASRESGVRTEAFF. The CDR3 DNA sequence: TGTGCCAGCAGGGAGTCCGGGGTGCGCACTGAAGCTTTCTTT.

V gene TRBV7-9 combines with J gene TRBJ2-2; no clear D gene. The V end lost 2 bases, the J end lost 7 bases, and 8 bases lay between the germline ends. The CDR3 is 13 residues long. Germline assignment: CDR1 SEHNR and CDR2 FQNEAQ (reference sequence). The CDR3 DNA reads TGTGCCAGCAGCTTACTCGAGGACGGGGAGCTGTTTTTT. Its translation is CASSLLEDGELFF.

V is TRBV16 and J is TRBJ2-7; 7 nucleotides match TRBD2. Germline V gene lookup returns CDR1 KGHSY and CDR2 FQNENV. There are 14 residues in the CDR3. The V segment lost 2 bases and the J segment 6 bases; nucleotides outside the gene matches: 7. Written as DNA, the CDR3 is TGTGCCAGCAGCCAACGGTCAGGGAGGGGCGAGCAGTACTTC. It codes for CASSQRSGRGEQYF.

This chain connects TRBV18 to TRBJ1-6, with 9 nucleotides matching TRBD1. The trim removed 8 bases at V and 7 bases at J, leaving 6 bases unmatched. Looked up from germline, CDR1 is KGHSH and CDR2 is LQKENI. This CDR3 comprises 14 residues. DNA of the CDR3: TGTGCCAGCGCGACCGGGACAGGGAATTCACCCCTCCACTTT. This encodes CASATGTGNSPLHF.

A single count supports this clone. In DNA form, the CDR3 reads TGCGCCAGCAGCTTGGGTCTAACTGATGGCTACACCTTC. This sequence encodes CASSLGLTDGYTF. The chain has TRBV5-1 and TRBJ1-2; unclear D gene. The CDR3 is made up of 13 amino acids. Looked up from germline, CDR1 is SGHRS and CDR2 is YFSETQ. Trimming shortened V by 0 bases and J by 6 bases, and 9 bases separated the two germline ends.

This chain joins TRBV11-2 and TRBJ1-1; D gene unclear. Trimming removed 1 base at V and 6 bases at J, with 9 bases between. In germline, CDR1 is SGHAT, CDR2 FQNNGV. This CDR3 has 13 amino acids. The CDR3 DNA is TGTGCCAGCAGCTTAGTGGAGGTCGCTGAAGCTTTCTTT. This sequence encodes CASSLVEVAEAFF.

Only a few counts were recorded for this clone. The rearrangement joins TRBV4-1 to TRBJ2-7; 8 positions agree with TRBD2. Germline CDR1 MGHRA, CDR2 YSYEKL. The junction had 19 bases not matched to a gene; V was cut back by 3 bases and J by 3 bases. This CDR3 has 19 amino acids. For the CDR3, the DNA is TGCGCCAGCAGCCAGGCCCCCCCTATACTAGCGGATAAGAGCTACGAGCAGTACTTC. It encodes CASSQAPPILADKSYEQYF.

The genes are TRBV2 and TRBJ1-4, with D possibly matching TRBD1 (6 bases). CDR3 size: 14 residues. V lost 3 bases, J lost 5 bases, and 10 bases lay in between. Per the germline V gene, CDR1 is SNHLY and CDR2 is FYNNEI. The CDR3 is CASSERDTNEKLFF. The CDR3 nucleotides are TGTGCCAGCAGTGAGAGGGACACCAATGAAAAACTGTTTTTT.

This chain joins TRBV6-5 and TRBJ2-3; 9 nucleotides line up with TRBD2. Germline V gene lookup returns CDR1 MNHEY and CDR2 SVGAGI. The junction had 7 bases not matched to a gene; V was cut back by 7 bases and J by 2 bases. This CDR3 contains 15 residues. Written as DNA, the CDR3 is TGTGCCAGCAACCAGGGACTAGCCTCCACAGATACGCAGTATTTT. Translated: CASNQGLASTDTQYF.

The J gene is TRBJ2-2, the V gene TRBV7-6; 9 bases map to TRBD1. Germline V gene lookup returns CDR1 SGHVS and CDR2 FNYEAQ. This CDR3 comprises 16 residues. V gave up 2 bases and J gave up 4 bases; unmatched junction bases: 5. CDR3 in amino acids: CASSLKGTGSTGELFF. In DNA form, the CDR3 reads TGTGCCAGCAGCTTAAAAGGGACAGGGAGCACCGGGGAGCTGTTTTTT.

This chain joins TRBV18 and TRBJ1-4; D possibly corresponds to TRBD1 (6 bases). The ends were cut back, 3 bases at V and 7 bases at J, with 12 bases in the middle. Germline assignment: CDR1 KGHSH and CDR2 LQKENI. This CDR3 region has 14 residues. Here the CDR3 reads CASSPRGSGEKLFF. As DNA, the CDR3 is TGTGCCAGCTCACCCAGGGGATCGGGTGAAAAACTGTTTTTT.

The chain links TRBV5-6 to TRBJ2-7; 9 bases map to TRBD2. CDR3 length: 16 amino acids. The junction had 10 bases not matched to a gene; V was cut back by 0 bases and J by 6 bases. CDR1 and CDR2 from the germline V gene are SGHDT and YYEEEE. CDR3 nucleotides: TGTGCCAGCAGCTTGGGAATGCGGGAGGGCCTTCCCGAGCAGTACTTC. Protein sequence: CASSLGMREGLPEQYF. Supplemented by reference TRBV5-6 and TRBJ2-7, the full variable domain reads DAGVTQSPTHLIKTRGQQVTLRCSPKSGHDTVSWYQQALGQGPQFIFQYYEEEERQRGNFPDRFSGHQFPNYSSELNVNALLLGDSALYLCASSLGMREGLPEQYFGPGTRLTVT.

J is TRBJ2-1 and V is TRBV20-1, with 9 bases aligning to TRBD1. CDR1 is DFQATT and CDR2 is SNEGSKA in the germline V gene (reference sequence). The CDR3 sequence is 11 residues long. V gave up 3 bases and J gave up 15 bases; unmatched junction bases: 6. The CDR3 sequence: CSASPGQGWFF. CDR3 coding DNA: TGCAGTGCTAGTCCCGGACAGGGGTGGTTCTTC.

The CDR3, as DNA: TGTGCCAGCAGTGAAGCGCGGGGACAGGGCAGGTCGAACACTGAAGCTTTCTTT. As protein: CASSEARGQGRSNTEAFF. The V gene is TRBV2, the J gene TRBJ1-1; 9 nucleotides agree with TRBD1. After removal of 0 bases from V and 1 base from J, the junction contained 9 bases not matched to a gene. The CDR3 contains 18 residues. From germline, CDR1 is SNHLY and CDR2 FYNNEI. The variable domain in full, with the rest retrieved from reference TRBV2 and TRBJ1-1, is EPEVTQTPSHQVTQMGQEVILRCVPISNHLYFYWYRQILGQKVEFLVSFYNNEISEKSEIFDDQFSVERPDGSNFTLKIRSTKLEDSAMYFCASSEARGQGRSNTEAFFGQGTRLTVV.

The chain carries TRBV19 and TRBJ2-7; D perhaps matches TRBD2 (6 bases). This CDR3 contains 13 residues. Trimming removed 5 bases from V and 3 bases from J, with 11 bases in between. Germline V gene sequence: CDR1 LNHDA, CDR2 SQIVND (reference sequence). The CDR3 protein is CASSAGNFYEQYF. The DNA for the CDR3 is TGTGCCAGTAGTGCGGGGAATTTCTACGAGCAGTACTTC.

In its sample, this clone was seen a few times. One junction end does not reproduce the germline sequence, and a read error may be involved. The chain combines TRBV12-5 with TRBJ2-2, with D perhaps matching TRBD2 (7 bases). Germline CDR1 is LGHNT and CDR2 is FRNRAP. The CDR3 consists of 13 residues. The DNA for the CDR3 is TGTGCTAGTGGTTTGGTCCTAAGGGGGGGGCTGTTTTTT. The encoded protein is CASGLVLRGGLFF.

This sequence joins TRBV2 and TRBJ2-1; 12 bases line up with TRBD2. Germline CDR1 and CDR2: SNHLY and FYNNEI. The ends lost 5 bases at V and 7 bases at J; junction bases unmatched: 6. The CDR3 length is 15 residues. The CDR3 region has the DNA TGTGCCAGCAGTCAGACTAGCGGGGGAGTGAATGAGCAGTTCTTC. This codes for CASSQTSGGVNEQFF.

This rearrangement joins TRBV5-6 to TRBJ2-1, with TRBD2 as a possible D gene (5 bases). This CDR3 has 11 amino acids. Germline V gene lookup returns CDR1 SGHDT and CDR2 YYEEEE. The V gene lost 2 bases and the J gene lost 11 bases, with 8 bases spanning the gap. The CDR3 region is CASSLGSQQFF. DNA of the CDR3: TGTGCCAGCAGCTTAGGGAGTCAGCAGTTCTTC.

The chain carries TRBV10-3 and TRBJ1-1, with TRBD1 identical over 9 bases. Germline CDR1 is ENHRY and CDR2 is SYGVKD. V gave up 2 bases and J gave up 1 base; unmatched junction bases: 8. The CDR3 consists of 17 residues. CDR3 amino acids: CAISEMATGGANTEAFF. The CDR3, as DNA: TGTGCCATCAGTGAGATGGCGACAGGGGGGGCGAACACTGAAGCTTTCTTT.

CDR3 sequence: CASSRVDSLNTEAFF. The CDR3 nucleotides are TGTGCCAGCAGCCGTGTGGACAGCTTGAACACTGAAGCTTTCTTT. The V call is TRBV5-6, the J call TRBJ1-1; a possible D gene is TRBD1 (6 bases). Trimming removed 4 bases from V and 0 bases from J, with 13 bases in between. The CDR3 extends over 15 amino acids. Germline V gene sequence: CDR1 SGHDT, CDR2 YYEEEE.

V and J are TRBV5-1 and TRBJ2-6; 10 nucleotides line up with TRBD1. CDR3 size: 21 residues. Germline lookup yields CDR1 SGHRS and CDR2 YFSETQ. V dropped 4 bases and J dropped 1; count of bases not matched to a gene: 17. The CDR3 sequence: CASSTTPGQGTSISGANVLTF. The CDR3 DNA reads TGCGCCAGCAGCACCACCCCGGGACAGGGGACGTCAATATCTGGGGCCAACGTCCTGACTTTC.